These T cell receptor beta chains were read from a single sample in a study of cytomegalovirus exposure and HLA in healthy donors. The method was immunoSEQ multiplex PCR; TCRdb's version includes in-frame clones alone and lacks a portion of them. This sample carries 120,000 or so clones, around 80% of them seen once, and the ten largest clones take roughly a tenth. Sequences were obtained from PBMCs. Receptors originate from a young man in good health and CMV-seropositive. CDR3s include the opening cysteine and the closing phenylalanine or tryptophan. The D gene is left open where the match is weak. The listing skips clone size in some rows; elsewhere it reads once, few, many or a size class.

d_call	j_call	clone_size	v_call	cdr3_nt	cdr3_aa
TRBD2	TRBJ2-3	-	TRBV18	TGTGCCAGCTCACCTACTAGCGGGGCCGATACGCAGTATTTT	CASSPTSGADTQYF
-	TRBJ2-7	-	TRBV20-1	TGCAGTGCTAGTTACTCCTACGAGCAGTACTTC	CSASYSYEQYF
TRBD2	TRBJ2-2	-	TRBV4-3	TGCGCCAGCAGCCCCTTTGCGGGAGAGGTCGGGGAGCTGTTTTTT	CASSPFAGEVGELFF
-	TRBJ2-7	-	TRBV2	TGTGCCAGCGTAGGACAGCCCAAAGCGCCTTACGAGCAGTACTTC	CASVGQPKAPYEQYF
TRBD2	TRBJ2-5	-	TRBV7-6	TGTGCCAGCAGTCCCGCGGGGACTAGCGGGAGATCTTCCCAAGAGACCCAGTACTTC	CASSPAGTSGRSSQETQYF
TRBD1	TRBJ2-7	-	TRBV7-8	TGTGCCAGCAGACCTACAGGGGGCGAAGGCGAGCAGTACTTC	CASRPTGGEGEQYF
-	TRBJ1-1	few	TRBV13	TGTGCCAGCAGCGTACGTGGGGTCCATAGCGCTGAAGCTTTCTTT	CASSVRGVHSAEAFF
-	TRBJ2-1	-	TRBV7-8	TGTGCCAGCAGCTTAACATTCTTGTACCCCGACAATGAGCAGTTCTTC	CASSLTFLYPDNEQFF
-	TRBJ2-1	-	TRBV6-6	TGTGCCAGCAGCGTGGAGGGCGGGCGCTACAATGAGCAGTTCTTC	CASSVEGGRYNEQFF
TRBD1	TRBJ2-2	-	TRBV27	TGTGCCAGCAGTTTCCTGGACAGGGTGAAGACCGGGGAGCTGTTTTTT	CASSFLDRVKTGELFF
TRBD1	TRBJ2-7	few	TRBV4-3	TGCGCCAGCAGCCAAGATTTGACAGGGGGGACCTACGAGCAGTACTTC	CASSQDLTGGTYEQYF
-	TRBJ2-7	-	TRBV13	TGTGCCAGCAGCCGCGGACCAAATTCGGGAGAGCAGTACTTC	CASSRGPNSGEQYF
TRBD1	TRBJ2-7	once	TRBV28	TGTGCCACCGGCCCGGGACAGATCTCCTACGAGCAGTACTTC	CATGPGQISYEQYF
-	TRBJ2-2	once	TRBV7-8	TGTGCCAGCAGCCCCTACCTAGCGAGGGACACCGGGGAGCTGTTTTTT	CASSPYLARDTGELFF
-	TRBJ2-3	-	TRBV11-3	TGTGCCAGCAGCTTAGTTGGGGAGTCCGGTACGCAGTATTTT	CASSLVGESGTQYF
-	TRBJ2-7	-	TRBV7-5	TGTGCCAGAAGCTTAGAGATTAGCGGGACACCTTTCTCCTACGAGCAGTACTTC	CARSLEISGTPFSYEQYF
TRBD1	TRBJ1-5	-	TRBV28	TGTGCCAGCAGCCGGACAGGGTTGAATCAGCCCCAGCATTTT	CASSRTGLNQPQHF
TRBD1	TRBJ2-7	-	TRBV28	TGTGCCAGCACACGATCTACAGGGGCCCCCTACGAGCAGTACTTC	CASTRSTGAPYEQYF
-	TRBJ2-3	-	TRBV2	TGTGCCAGCTCGACTAGGCGGAATACGCAGTATTTT	CASSTRRNTQYF
-	TRBJ1-1	-	TRBV27	TGTGCCAGCAGTTCCCGACAGGAGAACACTGAAGCTTTCTTT	CASSSRQENTEAFF
-	TRBJ2-1	few	TRBV5-1	TGCGCCAGCAGCGAAGGAGGAACTGTTGAGCAGTTCTTC	CASSEGGTVEQFF
-	TRBJ2-7	-	TRBV27	TGTGCCAGCAGTTTATCGGCCAGGAACCGGTACGAGCAGTACTTC	CASSLSARNRYEQYF
-	TRBJ1-1	-	TRBV4-3	TGCGCCAGCAGCCAAGAGAGAACGGGGTTGAACACTGAAGCTTTCTTT	CASSQERTGLNTEAFF
-	TRBJ2-7	-	TRBV28	TGTGCCAGCAGTTTAGGCCAAATCGAGCAGTACTTC	CASSLGQIEQYF
TRBD1	TRBJ1-5	-	TRBV6-7	TGTGCCAGGCAATACAGGGGGCCTCAGCCCCAGCATTTT	CARQYRGPQPQHF
-	TRBJ1-5	-	TRBV30	TGTGCCTGGAGTCAGGATAGCAATCAGCCCCAGCATTTT	CAWSQDSNQPQHF
TRBD2	TRBJ2-7	-	TRBV29-1	TGCAGCGTGGGGGGGACTAGCGGGAGTTACGAGCAGTACTTC	CSVGGTSGSYEQYF
-	TRBJ2-1	-	TRBV5-1	TGCGCCAGCAGCTTGGTACGCGGGTCCGATGATGAGCAGTTCTTC	CASSLVRGSDDEQFF
-	TRBJ1-2	-	TRBV9	TGTGCCAGCAGCGCCTATGGTGGCTACACCTTC	CASSAYGGYTF
TRBD2	TRBJ2-1	-	TRBV19	TGTGCCAGTAGTTCATTAGCGGGAGTAGGTGAGCAGTTCTTC	CASSSLAGVGEQFF
TRBD2	TRBJ2-2	-	TRBV30	TGTGCCTGGAGTGTGGGTAGCGGGACCGGGGAGCTGTTTTTT	CAWSVGSGTGELFF